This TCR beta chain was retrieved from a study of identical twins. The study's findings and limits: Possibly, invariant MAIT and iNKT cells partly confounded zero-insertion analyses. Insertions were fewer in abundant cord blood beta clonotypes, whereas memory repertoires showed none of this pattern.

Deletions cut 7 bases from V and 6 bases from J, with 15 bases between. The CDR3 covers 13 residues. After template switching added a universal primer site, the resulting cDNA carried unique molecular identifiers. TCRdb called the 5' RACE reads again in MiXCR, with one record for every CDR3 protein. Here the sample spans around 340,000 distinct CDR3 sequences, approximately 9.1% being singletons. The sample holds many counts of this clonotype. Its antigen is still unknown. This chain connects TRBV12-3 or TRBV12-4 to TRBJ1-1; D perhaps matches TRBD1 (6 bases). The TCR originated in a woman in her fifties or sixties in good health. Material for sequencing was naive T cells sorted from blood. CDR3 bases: TGTGCCAGCAACGGGGAGGGGGGCGCTGAAGCTTTCTTT. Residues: CASNGEGGAEAFF.